The clone carrying this TCR beta chain turned up a few times. This entry belongs to a study of beta chain features in type 1 diabetes. Whole-study context: The study found patients and healthy donors alike in age, gender and cell yields.

Trimming left V 5 bases short and J 5 bases short, with 15 bases between. The CDR3 contains 14 residues. CDR1 is SNHLY, CDR2 FYNNEI, per germline. Every isolated RNA sample was fully reverse transcribed, so sequencing captured expressed TCRB transcripts. Assay used: immunoSEQ multiplex PCR; TCRdb lists only in-frame clones, some missing. Here the sample spans over 500,000 clones, about a sixth being singletons. The specimen was naive CD4+ T cells from blood. The sequence came from a man in his late teens or twenties in good health. The chain joins TRBV2 to TRBJ1-1; D gene unclear. The CDR3 is CASSKDTLGTEAFF. Here the CDR3 DNA reads TGTGCCAGCAGTAAAGACACCCTCGGGACTGAAGCTTTCTTT.